These 9 T cell receptor beta chains share one sample of origin, sequenced in a study of T cell repertoires in cytomegalovirus infection. TCRdb re-derived calls from the reads in MiXCR, one entry per CDR3 protein. The table has about 700,000 distinct CDR3 sequences, around a third seen once. These TCRs' antigens remain unknown. Material: cultured PBMCs, obtained from culture after CMV antigen stimulation. The receptors stem from a human donor in good health (CMV status not recorded). Some clones in this sample may be carry-over from other donors' samples.

The rearrangement uses TRBV5-8 and TRBJ2-2; D is undetermined. The V gene's germline CDR1 is SGHTS and CDR2 YDEGEE. V gave up 6 bases and J gave up 0 bases, with 18 bases separating them. CDR3 length equals 17 residues. The CDR3 DNA follows: TGTGCCAGCAACCGACCCAGGCTGTCGGCGAACACCGGGGAGCTGTTTTTT. Protein sequence: CASNRPRLSANTGELFF. Full variable domain (outside the CDR3, taken from reference TRBV5-8 and TRBJ2-2): EAGVTQSPTHLIKTRGQQATLRCSPISGHTSVYWYQQALGLGLQFLLWYDEGEERNRGNFPPRFSGRQFPNYSSELNVNALELEDSALYLCASNRPRLSANTGELFFGEGSRLTVL.

This sequence joins TRBV5-6 and TRBJ1-2; D unresolved. There are 16 residues in the CDR3. Germline CDR1 SGHDT, CDR2 YYEEEE. V lost 4 bases, J lost 2 bases, and 18 bases lay in between. This CDR3 reads CASSPVVWQPNYGYTF. In nucleotides, the CDR3 is TGTGCCAGCAGCCCGGTCGTATGGCAGCCAAACTATGGCTACACCTTC.

V gene TRBV6-6 combines with J gene TRBJ2-7; D may be TRBD2 (7 bases). Germline V gene lookup returns CDR1 MNHNY and CDR2 SVGAGI (reference sequence). With 5 bases removed from V and 6 bases from J, the gap between germline ends came to 17 bases. This CDR3 comprises 14 residues. CDR3 sequence: CASSELGGAREQYF. CDR3 DNA: TGTGCCAGCAGTGAGCTGGGGGGGGCTCGCGAGCAGTACTTC.

The chain has TRBV7-7 and TRBJ2-5, with a possible D match to TRBD1 (6 bases). The V end lost 2 bases, the J end lost 1 base, and 14 bases lay between the germline ends. Germline V gene lookup returns CDR1 SSHAT and CDR2 FNYEAQ (reference sequence). The CDR3 totals 16 residues. The CDR3 loop reads CASSLWGRGGQETQYF. DNA of the CDR3: TGTGCCAGCAGCTTATGGGGGAGAGGGGGCCAAGAGACCCAGTACTTC.

The rearrangement links TRBV12-3 or TRBV12-4 to TRBJ2-5; D remains unclear. The ends were cut back, 5 bases at V and 5 bases at J, with 9 bases in the middle. The CDR3 has 12 amino acids. Written as DNA, the CDR3 is TGTGCCAGCAGTCTCGCGATTGAGACCCAGTACTTC. Encoded protein: CASSLAIETQYF.

This clonotype was recorded a few times. This chain joins TRBV20-1 and TRBJ2-7, with D hard to call. Trimming cost V 3 bases and J 3 bases, with 9 bases left between them. This CDR3 has 12 amino acids. The germline CDR1 and CDR2 sequences are DFQATT and SNEGSKA (reference sequence). In DNA form, the CDR3 reads TGCAGTGCTAGTGAGCGAAGCTACGAGCAGTACTTC. Its protein is CSASERSYEQYF.

V and J are TRBV20-1 and TRBJ2-1; 9 nucleotides agree with TRBD2. The junction had 10 bases not matched to a gene; V was cut back by 4 bases and J by 0 bases. Germline-derived CDR1 and CDR2 are DFQATT and SNEGSKA (reference sequence). This CDR3 contains 17 residues. The CDR3 loop reads CSANSRGGWSSYNEQFF. Written as DNA, the CDR3 is TGCAGTGCTAATTCGCGGGGGGGCTGGAGCTCCTACAATGAGCAGTTCTTC.

This clonotype was seen a single time. The gene calls are TRBV24-1 and TRBJ2-3; 10 nucleotides line up with TRBD2. Germline CDR1 KGHDR, CDR2 SFDVKD. The V and J ends lost 6 bases and 8 bases, in that order; junction bases with no gene match: 7. The CDR3 totals 14 residues. The DNA for the CDR3 is TGTGCCACCAGTTTTAGCGGGGGGCACGGTACGCAGTATTTT. This translates into CATSFSGGHGTQYF.

The V call is TRBV20-1, the J call TRBJ2-1; 9 bases are shared with TRBD2. Per germline, CDR1 DFQATT and CDR2 SNEGSKA (reference sequence). The V segment lost 7 bases and the J segment 4 bases; nucleotides outside the gene matches: 5. This CDR3 comprises 13 residues. CDR3 region: CSGERGVYNEQFF. The DNA of the CDR3 is TGCAGTGGGGAGCGGGGGGTATACAATGAGCAGTTCTTC.